These 31 T cell receptor beta chains originate from one sample sequenced in a study of blood T cells in healthy people across ages (dated by TCRdb to 2013 to 2016). Receptors were amplified or captured by 5' RACE. Instrument on record: Illumina HiSeq 2500. A second PCR of 7 to 11 cycles was performed with a sample-barcoded 5' primer and a J-beta primer mix. TCRdb cleaned the public reads at Q25 with fastp, built clones with MiXCR and kept in-frame beta chains. When rows share a CDR3 protein, they turn into one entry using the most common DNA and genes. Present in this sample are 550,000 to 700,000 distinct CDR3 sequences, 25% to 30% of which were seen just once. The biggest ten clones account for about a fifth of the sample. Sequences were obtained from blood. All receptors come from a woman in her seventies in good health.

This clonotype was counted many times. The chain combines TRBV4-1 with TRBJ2-5, with D possibly matching TRBD2 (6 bases). CDR1 MGHRA and CDR2 YSYEKL come from the germline V gene. This CDR3 contains 15 residues. V lost 4 bases, J lost 2 bases, and 14 bases lay in between. CDR3 sequence reads: CASSRQLAAQETQYF. In DNA, the CDR3 is TGCGCCAGCAGCCGCCAACTAGCAGCTCAAGAGACCCAGTACTTC.

This clonotype has more than one count but fewer than ten. The DNA for the CDR3 is TGTGCCAGTACGGACAGCTATGGCTACACCTTC. This encodes CASTDSYGYTF. This rearrangement joins TRBV19 to TRBJ1-2; possible D gene TRBD1, 6 bases. Trimming removed 7 bases from V and 4 bases from J, with 7 bases in between. The CDR3 extends over 11 amino acids. Germline CDR1 and CDR2: LNHDA and SQIVND (reference sequence).

There are a few counts of this clonotype. The V call is TRBV29-1, the J call TRBJ2-1, with 7 bases aligning to TRBD2. CDR1 is SQVTM and CDR2 is ANQGSEA in the germline V gene. This CDR3 spans 11 amino acids. J lost 6 bases, V lost 6 bases, and 2 bases had no gene match. This chain's CDR3 is CSVGGFNEQFF. As DNA, the CDR3 is TGCAGCGTGGGAGGGTTCAATGAGCAGTTCTTC.

This clonotype was seen a few times. This rearrangement joins TRBV5-1 to TRBJ2-5; 9 bases match TRBD2. Trimming at V came to 5 bases and at J to 0 bases, leaving 5 bases not matched to a gene. The CDR3 contains 15 residues. Germline values: CDR1 SGHRS, CDR2 YFSETQ. The CDR3 DNA follows: TGCGCCAGCAGACCTAGCGGGGCCAACCAAGAGACCCAGTACTTC. It is translated as CASRPSGANQETQYF.

This clonotype was seen more than once but under ten times. This chain connects TRBV6-2 or TRBV6-3 to TRBJ1-2; tentative D call: TRBD1 (5 bases). V lost 5 bases and J 8 bases, leaving 18 bases between the germline ends. The CDR3 extends over 14 amino acids. Germline loops: CDR1 MNHEY, CDR2 SVGEGT. CDR3 protein: CASSHPRDFGGYTF. The CDR3 bases are TGTGCCAGCAGTCACCCCCGGGACTTTGGAGGCTACACCTTC.

This clonotype was seen a few times. V usage is TRBV6-2 or TRBV6-3 and J usage is TRBJ1-6, with D unresolved. The CDR3 extends over 13 amino acids. Trimming took off 2 bases at V and 8 bases at J, with 7 bases between the two ends. Germline CDR1 reads MNHEY; CDR2 reads SVGEGT. For the CDR3, the DNA is TGTGCCAGCAGTTACGCACACGATTCACCCCTCCACTTT. Its protein is CASSYAHDSPLHF.

The J gene is TRBJ2-5, the V gene TRBV12-3 or TRBV12-4; a possible D gene is TRBD2 (6 bases). The CDR3 has 15 residues. V was shortened by 0 bases and J by 4 bases, with 12 bases between the two germline ends. CDR3 coding DNA: TGTGCCAGCAGTTTAGCGATCGGGAGTTCAGAGACCCAGTACTTC. It yields the protein CASSLAIGSSETQYF.

A few counts support this clonotype. The rearrangement joins TRBV5-6 to TRBJ2-6; D ambiguous. V was clipped by 2 bases and J by 0 bases, with 9 bases between them. Germline loops: CDR1 SGHDT, CDR2 YYEEEE. The CDR3 contains 16 residues. The CDR3 spells CASSFPKSSGANVLTF. The DNA of the CDR3 is TGTGCCAGCAGCTTCCCAAAGAGCTCTGGGGCCAACGTCCTGACTTTC. Filled out from reference TRBV5-6 and TRBJ2-6, the complete variable domain reads DAGVTQSPTHLIKTRGQQVTLRCSPKSGHDTVSWYQQALGQGPQFIFQYYEEEERQRGNFPDRFSGHQFPNYSSELNVNALLLGDSALYLCASSFPKSSGANVLTFGAGSRLTVL.

The chain has TRBV5-1 and TRBJ2-3, with D perhaps TRBD1 (6 bases). CDR1 is SGHRS and CDR2 is YFSETQ in the germline V gene. This CDR3 region has 14 residues. Trimming removed 6 bases from V and 4 bases from J, with 15 bases in between. The CDR3 coding sequence is TGCGCCAGCAACCTAGCACAGGGTTCAGATACGCAGTATTTT. The encoded protein is CASNLAQGSDTQYF.

This clonotype occurred a few times. V usage is TRBV5-4 and J usage is TRBJ2-3; 7 nucleotides match TRBD2. After removal of 4 bases from V and 0 bases from J, the junction contained 5 bases not matched to a gene. Germline V gives CDR1 SGHNT, CDR2 YYREEE (reference sequence). This CDR3 is 15 amino acids long. The CDR3 DNA is TGTGCCAGCAGCCCGACTAGCCCTAGCACAGATACGCAGTATTTT. Translation: CASSPTSPSTDTQYF.

This clonotype has only a few counts. This chain uses TRBV20-1 with TRBJ2-1, with 7 bases identical to TRBD1. With the DNA end fitting TRBJ2-5 better, the J assignment may be wrong. The CDR3 is 15 residues long. Germline lookup yields CDR1 DFQATT and CDR2 SNEGSKA (reference sequence). CDR3 DNA sequence: TGCAGTGCTAGAGATCGGCACAGGGGTTATGAGACCCAGTACTTC. Residues: CSARDRHRGYETQYF.

The chain recombines TRBV5-1 with TRBJ2-5; 8 bases line up with TRBD1. V lost 3 bases and J lost 4; bases outside the gene matches: 8. The germline CDR1 and CDR2 sequences are SGHRS and YFSETQ. This CDR3 contains 15 residues. CDR3 loop: CASSWETGDGETQYF. The CDR3 bases are TGCGCCAGCAGCTGGGAGACAGGGGACGGAGAGACCCAGTACTTC.

The V call is TRBV5-1, the J call TRBJ2-2, with 9 nucleotides matching TRBD1. This CDR3 has 15 amino acids. The junction had 3 bases not matched to a gene; V was cut back by 0 bases and J by 6 bases. CDR1 is SGHRS and CDR2 is YFSETQ in the germline V gene. For the CDR3, the DNA is TGCGCCAGCAGCTTGGAACAGGGGGCTGCCGGGGAGCTGTTTTTT. Translation: CASSLEQGAAGELFF.

This clonotype came up a few times. One base away lies a much larger clone, so this may be a sequencing read error. The V gene is TRBV11-2, the J gene TRBJ1-2, with D unresolved. This CDR3 region has 11 residues. Germline CDR1 reads SGHAT; CDR2 reads FQNNGV. CDR3 in DNA: TGTGCCAGCAGCTTCAACTATGGCTACGCCTTC. Translated: CASSFNYGYAF.

This clonotype was detected only a few times. The chain employs TRBV6-5 and TRBJ2-5; D is tentatively TRBD1 or TRBD2 (6 bases each). Germline values: CDR1 MNHEY, CDR2 SVGAGI. V lost 6 bases to trimming and J lost 0 bases, with 14 bases between them. The CDR3 loop spans 15 amino acids. CDR3 sequence reads: CASSELRGDQETQYF. The DNA for the CDR3 is TGTGCCAGCAGCGAGTTAAGGGGGGACCAAGAGACCCAGTACTTC.

The genes are TRBV9 and TRBJ2-1; 7 nucleotides line up with TRBD2. The CDR3 extends over 17 amino acids. Germline trimming cut 4 bases from V and 9 bases from J; bases unmatched to any gene: 19. The V gene's germline CDR1 is SGDLS and CDR2 YYNGEE. The CDR3 is CASSNPPAGGGGSEQFF. The CDR3 DNA sequence: TGTGCCAGCAGCAACCCCCCGGCGGGCGGGGGTGGTAGTGAGCAGTTCTTC.

This clonotype was counted a few times. The gene calls are TRBV7-2 and TRBJ2-1, with a weak D call TRBD1 (6 bases). Germline CDR1 reads SGHTA; CDR2 reads FQGNSA. Trimming left V 4 bases short and J 2 bases short, with 9 bases between. This CDR3 is 14 amino acids long. CDR3 sequence: CASSSTGTYNEQFF. Here the CDR3 DNA reads TGTGCCAGCAGCTCGACAGGAACCTACAATGAGCAGTTCTTC.

This clonotype showed up just a few times. The chain has TRBV16 and TRBJ2-1, with 10 bases aligning to TRBD2. The CDR3 runs 15 residues. The V gene end was trimmed by 3 bases and the J gene end by 7 bases; junction bases not matched to a gene: 6. Germline values: CDR1 KGHSY, CDR2 FQNENV. CDR3 nucleotides: TGTGCCAGCAGCCACCCAAAGCGGGGGGGTAATGAGCAGTTCTTC. Protein: CASSHPKRGGNEQFF.

This clonotype has only a few counts. This chain uses TRBV29-1 with TRBJ2-4, with 10 bases matching TRBD1. V was clipped by 4 bases and J by 1 base; unmatched bases: 16. The CDR3 covers 19 residues. Germline V gives CDR1 SQVTM, CDR2 ANQGSEA. The CDR3 DNA reads TGCAGCGTTGCTCCGGGACAGGGGCCAACACGGGGGGCCAAAAACATTCAGTACTTC. It codes for CSVAPGQGPTRGAKNIQYF.

The gene calls are TRBV12-3 or TRBV12-4 and TRBJ2-1, with a possible D match to TRBD1 (5 bases). The CDR3 runs to 15 residues. V was shortened by 5 bases and J by 4 bases, with 15 bases between the two germline ends. This chain's CDR3 is CASSPTVNTYNEQFF. The CDR3 coding sequence is TGTGCCAGCAGTCCGACAGTGAACACTTACAATGAGCAGTTCTTC.

V gene TRBV7-2 combines with J gene TRBJ2-5; D gene uncertain. This CDR3 comprises 14 residues. V was pared by 2 bases and J by 1 base, with 8 bases between. Germline loops: CDR1 SGHTA, CDR2 FQGNSA. The CDR3 DNA follows: TGTGCCAGCAGCTTACTAGTCGGCCAAGAGACCCAGTACTTC. Translation: CASSLLVGQETQYF.

This clonotype appeared a few times. V gene TRBV3-1 combines with J gene TRBJ1-2; D not resolved. Germline lookup yields CDR1 LGHDT and CDR2 YNNKEL (reference sequence). V lost 3 bases, J lost 4 bases, and 3 bases lay in between. The CDR3 is 11 residues long. The CDR3 nucleotides are TGTGCCAGCAGCCACGCCTATGGCTACACCTTC. Its translation is CASSHAYGYTF.

V usage is TRBV7-2 and J usage is TRBJ1-1; D remains ambiguous. The ends were cut back, 1 base at V and 0 bases at J, with 9 bases in the middle. Germline V CDR1 and CDR2: SGHTA, FQGNSA. CDR3 length: 15 amino acids. The CDR3 sequence is CASSLVHILNTEAFF. CDR3 DNA: TGTGCCAGCAGCTTAGTACACATATTGAACACTGAAGCTTTCTTT.

The chain recombines TRBV4-1 with TRBJ1-2; TRBD1 might be the D (5 bases). Germline CDR1 and CDR2: MGHRA and YSYEKL. The V and J ends lost 2 bases and 2 bases respectively, with 12 bases between them. This CDR3 region has 15 residues. DNA of the CDR3: TGCGCCAGCAGCCAAAATACGGGACGGAACTATGGCTACACCTTC. Residues: CASSQNTGRNYGYTF.

This clonotype has at least ten counts. This chain links TRBV15 with TRBJ2-7, with D tentatively TRBD2 (7 bases). CDR1 is LNHNV and CDR2 is YYDKDF in the germline V gene (reference sequence). The CDR3 length is 16 residues. The germline V and J ends were trimmed by 0 bases and 6 bases, with 18 bases remaining between them. CDR3 sequence reads: CATSRDSLLRGGEQYF. In DNA form, the CDR3 reads TGTGCCACCAGCAGAGATTCCCTCTTGAGGGGGGGCGAGCAGTACTTC.

J is TRBJ2-5 and V is TRBV4-2, with 7 nucleotides matching TRBD1. Germline assignment: CDR1 LGHNA and CDR2 YNFKEQ. CDR3 size: 15 residues. V trimming: 3 bases; J trimming: 4 bases; junction bases outside the gene matches: 8. The CDR3 reads CASSQEPGQSETQYF. The CDR3 DNA reads TGTGCCAGCAGCCAGGAACCGGGACAGTCAGAGACCCAGTACTTC.

This clonotype has only a few counts. The chain employs TRBV20-1 and TRBJ1-2, with 9 bases that match TRBD1. CDR3 size: 13 residues. Germline CDR1 and CDR2: DFQATT and SNEGSKA (reference sequence). With 1 base clipped from V and 11 bases from J, the junction kept 8 bases outside the gene matches. The CDR3 spells CSARVGGTGRYTF. Written as DNA, the CDR3 is TGCAGTGCTAGAGTAGGGGGGACAGGGAGATACACCTTC.

This clonotype has only a few counts. The rearrangement links TRBV14 to TRBJ2-4; 10 nucleotides match TRBD1. CDR1 SGHDN and CDR2 FVKESK come from the germline V gene. The length of the CDR3 is 14 residues. Trimming took 4 bases from V and 6 from J; bases not matched to a gene: 3. As DNA, the CDR3 is TGTGCCAGCAGCCCGACAGGGGGCAGAAACATTCAGTACTTC. Its protein product is CASSPTGGRNIQYF.

This clonotype was counted many times. This rearrangement joins TRBV20-1 to TRBJ2-5; 7 bases agree with TRBD2. The CDR3 is made up of 13 amino acids. CDR1 DFQATT and CDR2 SNEGSKA come from the germline V gene (reference sequence). Trimming took 0 bases from V and 5 from J; bases not matched to a gene: 3. CDR3 loop: CSARDMGGETQYF. In DNA, the CDR3 is TGCAGTGCTAGAGATATGGGGGGGGAGACCCAGTACTTC.

This clonotype was observed a few times. The J gene is TRBJ1-1, the V gene TRBV6-6; the D gene is possibly TRBD1 (6 bases). CDR3 length: 15 amino acids. Trimming shortened V by 2 bases and J by 7 bases, and 17 bases separated the two germline ends. Germline V gene sequence: CDR1 MNHNY, CDR2 SVGAGI (reference sequence). The CDR3 region is CASSYTGQGKGEAFF. As DNA, the CDR3 is TGTGCCAGCAGTTACACAGGGCAGGGAAAAGGTGAAGCTTTCTTT.

The chain recombines TRBV24-1 with TRBJ1-2; 7 nucleotides align to TRBD1. Germline V gene sequence: CDR1 KGHDR, CDR2 SFDVKD. V trimming: 3 bases; J trimming: 5 bases; junction bases outside the gene matches: 11. The CDR3 spans 16 residues. The CDR3 sequence is CATSDTDRAQGYGYTF. DNA of the CDR3: TGTGCCACCAGTGATACCGACAGGGCCCAAGGATATGGCTACACCTTC.